This T cell receptor beta chain was sequenced in a study of siplizumab effects on memory and regulatory T cells. Study-level points and caveats: A significant reduction in alloreactive sequences traceable to unstimulated CD4+ memory cells was produced by siplizumab.

Note on this clone: Its antigen is as yet unknown.

The CDR3 has 13 residues. The ends were cut back, 3 bases at V and 4 bases at J, with 9 bases in the middle. Germline CDR1 MNHEY, CDR2 SMNVEV (reference sequence). Clones were read by immunoSEQ multiplex PCR, and TCRdb kept only the in-frame ones, dropping some. The sample has around 100,000 clones, under 95% seen once. This sequence originates from a human donor in good health. What was sequenced was Tregs sorted from blood. The chain links TRBV27 to TRBJ1-2; weak D call: TRBD1 (5 bases). This chain's CDR3 is CASSFRQSYGYTF. The CDR3 DNA reads TGTGCCAGCAGTTTTCGACAGAGCTATGGCTACACCTTC.